This T cell receptor beta chain stems from a study of regulatory T cells in long-lasting Graves disease. Study-level points and caveats: Limited samples may have lowered accuracy. TRBV28, TRBJ1-2 and TRBJ2-5 emerged as the favored segments in persistent disease.

This clonotype was picked up many times. Its matching antigen is unknown. Through Arm-PCR of CDR3 regions and iRepertoire HTBI primers, TCR beta libraries were built. TCRdb used MiXCR to reprocess the multiplex PCR reads, holding one entry per CDR3 protein. Seen here are about 330,000 distinct CDR3 sequences, 16% observed once, and the top ten hold around 20%. Time point indicated: newly diagnosed GD, antithyroid drugs for less than 3 months. There was RNA extracted from PBMCs, and the TCR library was made from it. Graves' disease diagnoses followed American Thyroid Association guidelines. The germline CDR1 and CDR2 sequences are DFQATT and SNEGSKA (reference sequence). The CDR3 loop spans 12 amino acids. Trimming left V 6 bases short and J 6 bases short, with 15 bases between. This sample was shared with a second study, whose subject was T cells in Graves' hyperthyroidism and ophthalmopathy.

This chain connects TRBV20-1 to TRBJ2-7; D unclear. This TCR was sampled from a woman aged 18-29 years with Graves disease. The sequencing here drew on peripheral blood mononuclear cells (PBMCs), taken at new diagnosis, from a patient treated with antithyroid drugs. CDR3 protein: CSAQGQALEQYF. The CDR3 DNA sequence: TGCAGTGCCCAAGGCCAGGCCCTCGAGCAGTACTTC.